This is a list of T cell receptor beta chains from one sample in a study of blood T cell repertoires in COVID-19. Sequencing used immunoSEQ multiplex PCR; TCRdb keeps in-frame clones, though not all of them. The sample holds approximately 50,000 clones, around 87% seen once. The sequenced sample was peripheral blood. The receptors were sampled from a man aged 45-60 years with active COVID-19. The CDR3 runs from the conserved cysteine through the conserved F or W. The order of the fields is V gene, D gene, J gene, clone size, CDR3 protein, CDR3 DNA. D genes are given only for firm matches. Clone size appears in some rows only: once, few, many, or a class for an expanded clone.

v_call: TRBV7-2; d_call: .; j_call: TRBJ2-7; clone_size: .; cdr3_aa: CASSFLSSYEQYF; cdr3_nt: TGTGCCAGCAGCTTCCTTAGCTCCTACGAGCAGTACTTC
v_call: TRBV19; d_call: TRBD2; j_call: TRBJ2-1; clone_size: .; cdr3_aa: CASSITLAGRHEQFF; cdr3_nt: TGTGCCAGTAGTATAACTCTAGCGGGAAGGCATGAGCAGTTCTTC
v_call: TRBV11-2; d_call: .; j_call: TRBJ1-2; clone_size: .; cdr3_aa: CASSSPRSNYGYTF; cdr3_nt: TGTGCCAGCAGCTCCCCCAGGTCTAACTATGGCTACACCTTC
v_call: TRBV7-7; d_call: .; j_call: TRBJ2-1; clone_size: .; cdr3_aa: CASSLSPPGVGDNEQFF; cdr3_nt: TGTGCTAGCAGCTTAAGCCCGCCAGGGGTTGGTGACAATGAGCAGTTCTTC
v_call: TRBV2; d_call: TRBD1; j_call: TRBJ2-7; clone_size: once; cdr3_aa: CASVQGISYEQYF; cdr3_nt: TGTGCCAGCGTACAGGGGATCTCCTACGAGCAGTACTTC
v_call: TRBV7-2; d_call: TRBD1; j_call: TRBJ1-6; clone_size: .; cdr3_aa: CASSLGTGSITYNSPLHF; cdr3_nt: TGTGCCAGCAGCTTAGGGACAGGGAGTATCACCTATAATTCACCCCTCCACTTT
v_call: TRBV28; d_call: TRBD2; j_call: TRBJ2-3; clone_size: .; cdr3_aa: CALKTSGRTTDTQYF; cdr3_nt: TGTGCCCTAAAGACTAGCGGGAGGACCACAGATACGCAGTATTTT
v_call: TRBV29-1; d_call: TRBD1; j_call: TRBJ2-5; clone_size: .; cdr3_aa: CSALRGTGPETQYF; cdr3_nt: TGCAGCGCCCTCAGAGGGACAGGGCCGGAGACCCAGTACTTC
v_call: TRBV6-1; d_call: .; j_call: TRBJ1-1; clone_size: .; cdr3_aa: CASSEAGGLMNTEAFF; cdr3_nt: TGTGCCAGCAGTGAAGCGGGAGGGTTAATGAACACTGAAGCTTTCTTT
v_call: TRBV25-1; d_call: .; j_call: TRBJ1-6; clone_size: medium-sized; cdr3_aa: CASSEGTSTNSPLHF; cdr3_nt: TGTGCCAGCAGTGAAGGGACATCCACTAATTCACCCCTCCACTTT
v_call: TRBV14; d_call: TRBD1; j_call: TRBJ1-2; clone_size: few; cdr3_aa: CASSPRQGFGYTF; cdr3_nt: TGTGCCAGCAGCCCGCGACAGGGGTTTGGCTACACCTTC
v_call: TRBV30; d_call: .; j_call: TRBJ1-2; clone_size: .; cdr3_aa: CACQGGGRGAGYTF; cdr3_nt: TGTGCCTGCCAAGGCGGGGGGAGAGGAGCTGGCTACACCTTC
v_call: TRBV5-1; d_call: .; j_call: TRBJ2-2; clone_size: once; cdr3_aa: CASSFGVRGELFF; cdr3_nt: TGCGCCAGCAGCTTCGGGGTTAGGGGGGAGCTGTTTTTT
v_call: TRBV9; d_call: TRBD1; j_call: TRBJ2-2; clone_size: .; cdr3_aa: CASSPRTGMGTGELFF; cdr3_nt: TGTGCCAGCAGCCCCAGGACAGGGATGGGCACCGGGGAGCTGTTTTTT
v_call: TRBV28; d_call: .; j_call: TRBJ2-7; clone_size: .; cdr3_aa: CASSFPLAESYEQYF; cdr3_nt: TGTGCCAGCAGTTTCCCACTAGCAGAATCCTACGAGCAGTACTTC
v_call: TRBV11-2; d_call: TRBD2; j_call: TRBJ2-3; clone_size: .; cdr3_aa: CASSPRAGRDVTQYF; cdr3_nt: TGTGCCAGCAGCCCACGAGCGGGGCGTGATGTTACGCAGTATTTT
v_call: TRBV4-1; d_call: .; j_call: TRBJ2-7; clone_size: .; cdr3_aa: CASSRTGGLDEQYF; cdr3_nt: TGCGCCAGCAGCCGAACGGGCGGGCTAGACGAGCAGTACTTC
v_call: TRBV7-9; d_call: .; j_call: TRBJ2-3; clone_size: .; cdr3_aa: CASSLAGESVDTQYF; cdr3_nt: TGTGCCAGCAGCTTAGCGGGAGAAAGTGTAGATACGCAGTATTTT
v_call: TRBV7-9; d_call: .; j_call: TRBJ1-1; clone_size: once; cdr3_aa: CASSLQVPEAFF; cdr3_nt: TGTGCCAGCAGCCTCCAGGTCCCTGAAGCTTTCTTT
v_call: TRBV7-8; d_call: .; j_call: TRBJ2-3; clone_size: .; cdr3_aa: CASSRRRGGYTDTQYF; cdr3_nt: TGTGCCAGCAGCCGGCGTAGAGGGGGATACACAGATACGCAGTATTTT
v_call: TRBV6-6; d_call: .; j_call: TRBJ2-5; clone_size: .; cdr3_aa: CASRDSRAGETQYF; cdr3_nt: TGTGCCAGCAGGGACTCCCGCGCGGGGGAGACCCAGTACTTC
v_call: TRBV5-8; d_call: TRBD2; j_call: TRBJ2-2; clone_size: .; cdr3_aa: CASSLRVAGTSGELFF; cdr3_nt: TGTGCCAGCAGCTTGCGGGTAGCGGGAACGTCCGGGGAGCTGTTTTTT
v_call: TRBV28; d_call: TRBD2; j_call: TRBJ2-1; clone_size: .; cdr3_aa: CASSLLGLADVYNEQFF; cdr3_nt: TGTGCCAGCAGTTTATTGGGACTAGCAGATGTATACAATGAGCAGTTCTTC
v_call: TRBV7-2; d_call: TRBD2; j_call: TRBJ2-1; clone_size: .; cdr3_aa: CASSWTSDYNEQFF; cdr3_nt: TGTGCCAGCAGCTGGACTAGCGACTACAATGAGCAGTTCTTC
v_call: TRBV19; d_call: TRBD2; j_call: TRBJ2-1; clone_size: once; cdr3_aa: CASRAGLAVLNEQFF; cdr3_nt: TGTGCCAGTAGAGCGGGACTAGCGGTCCTCAATGAGCAGTTCTTC
v_call: TRBV4-2; d_call: .; j_call: TRBJ2-1; clone_size: .; cdr3_aa: CASSRDRQGLNEQFF; cdr3_nt: TGTGCCAGCAGCCGGGACCGGCAGGGGTTGAATGAGCAGTTCTTC
v_call: TRBV11-2; d_call: TRBD2; j_call: TRBJ2-7; clone_size: .; cdr3_aa: CASSLAKTSGKYEQYF; cdr3_nt: TGTGCCAGCAGCTTAGCGAAGACTAGCGGGAAATACGAGCAGTACTTC
v_call: TRBV11-3; d_call: TRBD1; j_call: TRBJ2-7; clone_size: .; cdr3_aa: CASSNGQGYEQYF; cdr3_nt: TGTGCCAGCAGCAACGGACAGGGTTACGAGCAGTACTTC
v_call: TRBV4-1; d_call: TRBD2; j_call: TRBJ2-7; clone_size: .; cdr3_aa: CASSQERGTSGTAEQYF; cdr3_nt: TGCGCCAGCAGCCAAGAAAGAGGGACTAGCGGGACTGCGGAGCAGTACTTC
v_call: TRBV28; d_call: TRBD2; j_call: TRBJ2-1; clone_size: .; cdr3_aa: CASSLTSGGASDEQFF; cdr3_nt: TGTGCCAGCAGTTTAACCAGCGGGGGGGCCTCGGATGAGCAGTTCTTC
v_call: TRBV6-2/TRBV6-3; d_call: .; j_call: TRBJ1-2; clone_size: once; cdr3_aa: CASSYLAANYGYTF; cdr3_nt: TGTGCCAGCAGTTACTTGGCGGCTAACTATGGCTACACCTTC
v_call: TRBV24-1; d_call: .; j_call: TRBJ2-7; clone_size: .; cdr3_aa: CATSDPNRAGNEQYF; cdr3_nt: TGTGCCACCAGTGATCCCAACAGGGCAGGGAACGAGCAGTACTTC
v_call: TRBV4-2; d_call: .; j_call: TRBJ2-3; clone_size: .; cdr3_aa: CASSDVGPAGVTQYF; cdr3_nt: TGTGCCAGCAGCGACGTAGGCCCCGCCGGGGTTACGCAGTATTTT
v_call: TRBV28; d_call: TRBD1; j_call: TRBJ1-1; clone_size: .; cdr3_aa: CASSFNPSGGERTEAFF; cdr3_nt: TGTGCCAGCAGTTTTAACCCCTCAGGGGGCGAGAGGACTGAAGCTTTCTTT
v_call: TRBV30; d_call: .; j_call: TRBJ1-6; clone_size: .; cdr3_aa: CAWSVQSSPLHF; cdr3_nt: TGTGCCTGGAGTGTACAGTCTTCACCCCTCCACTTT
v_call: TRBV28; d_call: TRBD1; j_call: TRBJ1-6; clone_size: .; cdr3_aa: CASSPDRGISPLHF; cdr3_nt: TGTGCCAGCAGTCCCGACAGGGGAATTTCACCCCTCCACTTT
v_call: TRBV9; d_call: TRBD2; j_call: TRBJ2-3; clone_size: .; cdr3_aa: CASSSGTSGHTDTQYF; cdr3_nt: TGTGCCAGCAGCTCGGGGACTAGCGGTCACACAGATACGCAGTATTTT
v_call: TRBV28; d_call: TRBD2; j_call: TRBJ2-1; clone_size: .; cdr3_aa: CASRLAGGDNEQFF; cdr3_nt: TGTGCCAGCCGTCTAGCGGGAGGGGACAATGAGCAGTTCTTC
v_call: TRBV10-1; d_call: TRBD2; j_call: TRBJ2-5; clone_size: .; cdr3_aa: CASSGGGAETQYF; cdr3_nt: TGCGCCAGCAGTGGCGGGGGGGCAGAGACCCAGTACTTC
v_call: TRBV6-5; d_call: TRBD1; j_call: TRBJ1-6; clone_size: .; cdr3_aa: CASSYRGLNSPLHF; cdr3_nt: TGTGCCAGCAGTTACAGGGGGCTCAATTCACCCCTCCACTTT
v_call: TRBV15; d_call: TRBD2; j_call: TRBJ2-5; clone_size: .; cdr3_aa: CATSRGNSGREGETQYF; cdr3_nt: TGTGCCACCAGCAGAGGGAATAGCGGGAGGGAAGGGGAGACCCAGTACTTC
v_call: TRBV5-5; d_call: .; j_call: TRBJ1-1; clone_size: .; cdr3_aa: CASSSIDGLVNTEAFF; cdr3_nt: TGTGCCAGCAGCTCAATCGACGGACTAGTGAACACTGAAGCTTTCTTT
v_call: TRBV29-1; d_call: .; j_call: TRBJ1-4; clone_size: once; cdr3_aa: CSVFEAARNEKLFF; cdr3_nt: TGCAGCGTTTTTGAGGCGGCTCGTAATGAAAAACTGTTTTTT
v_call: TRBV4-3; d_call: TRBD2; j_call: TRBJ2-7; clone_size: .; cdr3_aa: CASSQGGTSGARYEQYF; cdr3_nt: TGCGCCAGCAGCCAGGGCGGGACTAGCGGGGCCCGCTACGAGCAGTACTTC
v_call: TRBV2; d_call: .; j_call: TRBJ1-2; clone_size: few; cdr3_aa: CASTDSFFNYGYTF; cdr3_nt: TGTGCCAGCACGGACAGCTTTTTTAACTATGGCTACACCTTC
v_call: TRBV28; d_call: TRBD1; j_call: TRBJ1-2; clone_size: .; cdr3_aa: CASTGTGRTYGYTF; cdr3_nt: TGTGCCAGCACAGGGACAGGTCGAACTTATGGCTACACCTTC